The 18 T cell receptor beta chains listed next were all sequenced from one sample in a study of control samples from healthy donors and cancer patients (dated by TCRdb to 2018 to 2020). Preparation of the library involved the immunoSEQ multiplex PCR assay. TCRdb re-hosts the immuneACCESS table, in-frame sequences only. Its copies lack some clones; in the studies checked, an unresolved V gene accounts for under half of them, and the cause for the rest is not known. This sample lists approximately 27,000 clones; roughly 85% were detected once. Clones ranked in the top ten supply 6.5% to 8.5% of the sample. The sample comprised PBMCs. These receptors were taken from a woman in her sixties with head and neck cancer.

This clone showed up just once. The chain couples TRBV3-1 (or the pseudogene TRBV3-2) to TRBJ1-2; tentatively, D is TRBD1 (5 bases). Trimming removed 4 bases at V and 5 bases at J, with 17 bases between. Germline CDR1 and CDR2: LGHDT and YNNKEL (reference sequence). The CDR3 extends over 15 amino acids. The CDR3 DNA follows: TGTGCCAGCAGCCTCCCGGGGCAGGGCGAGTATGGCTACACCTTC. Translation: CASSLPGQGEYGYTF.

A single count supports this clone. The V and J genes are TRBV5-1 and TRBJ1-2; 7 bases map to TRBD1. CDR1 is SGHRS, CDR2 YFSETQ, per germline. The CDR3 spans 14 residues. J lost 2 bases, V lost 7 bases, and 8 bases had no gene match. CDR3 coding DNA: TGCGCCAGCTCTCGGGACAGCCTAAACTATGGCTACACCTTC. Translated: CASSRDSLNYGYTF.

The chain employs TRBV24-1 and TRBJ2-3; D ambiguous. CDR3 length equals 13 residues. Germline V gene lookup returns CDR1 KGHDR and CDR2 SFDVKD. Trimming left V 6 bases short and J 2 bases short, with 8 bases between. The CDR3 loop reads CATSTTTTDTQYF. In nucleotides, the CDR3 is TGTGCCACCAGTACGACCACCACAGATACGCAGTATTTT.

This clone has more than one count but fewer than ten. V and J are TRBV9 and TRBJ2-1; possible D gene TRBD1, 5 bases. CDR1 is SGDLS, CDR2 YYNGEE, per germline. V dropped 2 bases and J dropped 2 bases, with 11 bases sitting between them. The CDR3 is 15 amino acids. This CDR3 is CASSVQGFTYNEQFF. The DNA for the CDR3 is TGTGCCAGCAGCGTCCAGGGTTTCACCTACAATGAGCAGTTCTTC.

The J gene is TRBJ1-5, the V gene TRBV27; D is possibly TRBD1 (5 bases). Germline lookup yields CDR1 MNHEY and CDR2 SMNVEV (reference sequence). The V and J ends lost 2 bases and 5 bases respectively, with 10 bases between them. The CDR3 totals 14 residues. CDR3 residues: CASSLGAFYQPQHF. DNA for the CDR3: TGTGCCAGCAGTTTAGGGGCATTTTATCAGCCCCAGCATTTT.

The chain links TRBV2 to TRBJ2-7, with 7 bases identical to TRBD2. Per the germline V gene, CDR1 is SNHLY and CDR2 is FYNNEI. This CDR3 spans 15 amino acids. Trimming took 6 bases from V and 5 from J; bases not matched to a gene: 13. CDR3 DNA: TGTGCCAGCAGCCAAGAAGGAGCGGGACTCCACGAGCAGTACTTC. It specifies CASSQEGAGLHEQYF.

In this sample, this clone turned up once. J is TRBJ1-3 and V is TRBV13; TRBD1 might be the D (6 bases). The CDR3 length is 15 residues. Germline assignment: CDR1 PRHDT and CDR2 FYEKMQ (reference sequence). V was shortened by 4 bases and J by 1 base, with 11 bases between the two germline ends. This CDR3 is CASSYRTASGNTIYF. The CDR3 coding sequence is TGTGCCAGCAGCTACCGGACAGCATCTGGAAACACCATATATTTT. Looking up the rest from reference TRBV13 and TRBJ1-3 gives the full variable domain: AAGVIQSPRHLIKEKRETATLKCYPIPRHDTVYWYQQGPGQDPQFLISFYEKMQSDKGSIPDRFSAQQFSDYHSELNMSSLELGDSALYFCASSYRTASGNTIYFGEGSWLTVV.

V gene TRBV11-2 combines with J gene TRBJ2-1; a possible D gene is TRBD2 (7 bases). The ends were cut back, 4 bases at V and 7 bases at J, with 14 bases in the middle. Germline-derived CDR1 and CDR2 are SGHAT and FQNNGV. The CDR3 covers 14 residues. The CDR3 DNA reads TGTGCCAGCAGCTCACTTAGGGGGGGTAATGAGCAGTTCTTC. Its translation: CASSSLRGGNEQFF.

The chain couples TRBV4-3 to TRBJ1-3; no definite D call. The CDR3 has 15 residues. V was cut by 1 base and J by 4 bases, with 11 bases left in between. From germline, CDR1 is LGHNA and CDR2 YSLEER. The CDR3 loop is CASSQVEPRGNTIYF. In DNA form, the CDR3 reads TGCGCCAGCAGCCAAGTCGAGCCAAGAGGAAACACCATATATTTT.

The gene calls are TRBV2 and TRBJ1-2; D is ambiguous. In germline, CDR1 is SNHLY, CDR2 FYNNEI. The CDR3 spans 13 residues. V dropped 11 bases and J dropped 4 bases, with 17 bases sitting between them. CDR3 bases: TGTGCCGGTAGGACGGAGGCCGCCTATGGCTACACCTTC. Its protein product is CAGRTEAAYGYTF.

This clone was observed a few times. The chain joins TRBV7-9 to TRBJ2-5; D not certain. The CDR3 is made up of 12 amino acids. Deletions cut 1 base from V and 4 bases from J, with 4 bases between. Germline V CDR1 and CDR2: SEHNR, FQNEAQ (reference sequence). The CDR3 here is CASSLDGETQYF. Here the CDR3 DNA reads TGTGCCAGCAGCTTAGATGGAGAGACCCAGTACTTC.

The rearrangement links TRBV6-6 to TRBJ2-7; D is unresolved. Trimming shortened V by 4 bases and J by 6 bases, and 22 bases separated the two germline ends. The CDR3 spans 16 residues. From germline, CDR1 is MNHNY and CDR2 SVGAGI (reference sequence). The CDR3: CASSSTTVGVFTEQYF. CDR3 DNA sequence: TGTGCCAGCAGTTCCACAACAGTTGGGGTCTTCACCGAGCAGTACTTC.

This clone was counted once. This rearrangement joins TRBV7-2 to TRBJ1-3; 9 nucleotides agree with TRBD1. Germline assignment: CDR1 SGHTA and CDR2 FQGNSA. The CDR3 spans 15 residues. J was trimmed by 4 bases and V by 4 bases; bases with no gene match: 5. The CDR3 bases are TGTGCCAGCAGCTATGGGACAGGGAAGGGAAACACCATATATTTT. Translating gives CASSYGTGKGNTIYF. Complete variable domain (other parts from reference TRBV7-2 and TRBJ1-3): GAGVSQSPSNKVTEKGKDVELRCDPISGHTALYWYRQSLGQGLEFLIYFQGNSAPDKSGLPSDRFSAERTGGSVSTLTIQRTQQEDSAVYLCASSYGTGKGNTIYFGEGSWLTVV.

This clone has just a few counts. The chain has TRBV5-5 and TRBJ2-7; D possibly matches TRBD1 or TRBD2 (5 bases each). The length of the CDR3 is 16 residues. From germline, CDR1 is SGHKS and CDR2 YYEKEE (reference sequence). Trimming removed 0 bases from V and 6 bases from J, with 19 bases in between. CDR3 in amino acids: CASSLADGGPGSEQYF. CDR3 DNA: TGTGCCAGCAGCTTGGCCGATGGGGGTCCCGGTAGCGAGCAGTACTTC.

The J gene is TRBJ1-4, the V gene TRBV15, with TRBD1 as a possible D gene (6 bases). The germline V gene encodes CDR1 LNHNV and CDR2 YYDKDF (reference sequence). The CDR3 extends over 16 amino acids. V shed 0 bases and J shed 4 bases, with 12 bases lying between them. The CDR3, as DNA: TGTGCCACCAGCAGAGATCAGGCAGGGGTTAATGAAAAACTGTTTTTT. The encoded protein is CATSRDQAGVNEKLFF.

This sequence joins TRBV5-1 and TRBJ1-1; a weak D match, TRBD1 (6 bases). V was trimmed by 0 bases and J by 0 bases, leaving 9 bases between them. The CDR3 loop spans 15 amino acids. Germline CDR1 and CDR2: SGHRS and YFSETQ. The CDR3 DNA reads as TGCGCCAGCAGCTTGGACGGACAGATGAACACTGAAGCTTTCTTT. Protein product: CASSLDGQMNTEAFF.

The chain employs TRBV7-8 and TRBJ1-1, with D hard to call. The germline V gene has CDR1 SGHVS and CDR2 FQNEAQ. This CDR3 contains 16 residues. V was shortened by 0 bases and J by 4 bases, with 15 bases between the two germline ends. CDR3: CASSLAQIAEITEAFF. The CDR3 DNA reads as TGTGCCAGCAGCTTAGCGCAAATCGCAGAAATCACTGAAGCTTTCTTT.

The CDR3 DNA reads TGTGCCAGCAGTTACTCGATTGGCAGGCTTGGCTACACCTTC. Residues: CASSYSIGRLGYTF. V is TRBV6-2 or TRBV6-3 and J is TRBJ1-2, with D unclear. The CDR3 totals 14 residues. Per germline, CDR1 MNHEY and CDR2 SVGEGT. The ends were cut back, 0 bases at V and 7 bases at J, with 12 bases in the middle.